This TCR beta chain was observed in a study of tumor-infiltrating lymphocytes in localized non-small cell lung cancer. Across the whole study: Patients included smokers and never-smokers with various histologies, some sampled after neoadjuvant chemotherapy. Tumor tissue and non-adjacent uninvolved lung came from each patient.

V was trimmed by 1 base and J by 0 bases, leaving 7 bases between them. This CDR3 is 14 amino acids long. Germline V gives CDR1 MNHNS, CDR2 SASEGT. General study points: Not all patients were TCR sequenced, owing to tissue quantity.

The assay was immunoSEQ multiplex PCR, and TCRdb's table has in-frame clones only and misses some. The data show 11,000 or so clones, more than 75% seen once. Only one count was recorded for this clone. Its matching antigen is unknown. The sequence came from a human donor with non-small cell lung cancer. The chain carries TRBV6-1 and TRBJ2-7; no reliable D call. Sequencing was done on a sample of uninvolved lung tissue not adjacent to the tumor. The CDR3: CASSEGPLSYEQYF. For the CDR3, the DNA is TGTGCCAGCAGTGAAGGGCCCCTCTCCTACGAGCAGTACTTC.